Sequencing of this TCR beta chain was carried out in a study of T-cell memory formation after mild COVID-19. At the level of the study: Largely donor-specific TCR clusters were found.

5'RACE with constant-segment primers built TCRalpha and TCRbeta cDNA libraries with UMIs. From the 5' RACE reads, TCRdb called clonotypes with MiXCR, one entry per CDR3 protein. The data hold about 470,000 distinct CDR3 sequences, with around 25% observed a single time. A few counts support this clonotype. Antigen specificity is unknown. Whole-study results and caveats: CD4+ contracting clones lay mainly in CM and EM, CD8+ ones in EMRA.

Looked up from germline, CDR1 is MNHNY and CDR2 is SVGAGI (reference sequence). This CDR3 has 16 residues. The V gene lost 2 bases and the J gene lost 6 bases, with 16 bases spanning the gap. Sequenced material: PBMCs or a T cell subset sorted from them (not recorded which). The V and J genes are TRBV6-6 and TRBJ2-2; the D is unclear. This receptor was obtained from an adult woman who had mild COVID-19 (a few samples of this study predate the infection). Cell type and time point are not known. This CDR3 reads CASSYPTAVNAGELFF. The DNA for the CDR3 is TGTGCCAGCAGTTACCCCACCGCGGTAAACGCCGGGGAGCTGTTTTTT.